Listed below are T cell receptor beta chains from one sample, sequenced in a study of blood T cell repertoires in COVID-19. Here immunoSEQ multiplex PCR was the method, and the copy in TCRdb shows in-frame clones only, minus some. The table includes approximately 280,000 clones, 80% to 85% detected once. The sequencing input was PBMCs or T cells enriched from blood (not recorded which). The receptors originated from a man aged 40-50 years who had been exposed to COVID-19. Each CDR3 is given with its conserved first and last residue. Fields, in order: clone size, V gene, J gene, CDR3 protein. The size entry is marked missing in some rows and otherwise reads once, few, many or a size class.

.	TRBV18	TRBJ1-6	CASSPQDRPVWNSPLHF
once	TRBV11-3	TRBJ1-3	CASSPVGSGNTIYF
.	TRBV6-2/TRBV6-3	TRBJ1-2	CASSYTGSYGYTF
.	TRBV10-3	TRBJ2-7	CAISVGGRRLEQYF
once	TRBV20-1	TRBJ1-2	CSASPPPGKGVYGYTF
.	TRBV24-1	TRBJ2-1	CATSERQGLGDNEQFF
.	TRBV7-9	TRBJ1-2	CASSLPGENYGYTF
.	TRBV24-1	TRBJ1-1	CATSGAGAENAFF
few	TRBV6-5	TRBJ1-2	CASSPRTGGRGGYTF
.	TRBV19	TRBJ2-1	CASSNRVGGLSYNEQFF
.	TRBV5-4	TRBJ2-5	CASSRTLRIKDQETQYF